The 15 T cell receptor beta chains below were found in one sample sequenced in a study of blood T cell repertoires in COVID-19. Some clones are missing from TCRdb's copy, which holds only in-frame ones; the method was immunoSEQ multiplex PCR. In the table there are about 280,000 clones, about four fifths of which are singletons. Material for sequencing was PBMCs or T cells enriched from blood (not recorded which). The receptors derive from a middle-aged man who had been exposed to COVID-19.

The V gene is TRBV2, the J gene TRBJ1-5; D is ambiguous. V lost 7 bases and J 4 bases, leaving 11 bases between the germline ends. This CDR3 comprises 13 residues. Germline V CDR1 and CDR2: SNHLY, FYNNEI. The CDR3 DNA reads TGTGCCAGCACCAAAGCGGGGAATCAGCCCCAGCATTTT. It yields the protein CASTKAGNQPQHF.

The chain recombines TRBV5-1 with TRBJ2-5, with 7 bases fitting TRBD2. After removal of 7 bases from V and 0 bases from J, the junction contained 12 bases not matched to a gene. The CDR3 is 16 residues long. Germline CDR1 SGHRS, CDR2 YFSETQ. CDR3 loop: CASSPGRERYQETQYF. The CDR3 DNA follows: TGCGCCAGCTCCCCTGGGCGGGAGAGGTACCAAGAGACCCAGTACTTC.

The sample holds one count of this clone. V and J are TRBV30 and TRBJ2-1, with a possible D match to TRBD1 (5 bases). The CDR3 totals 13 residues. Per germline, CDR1 GTSNPN and CDR2 SVGIG (reference sequence). Deletions cut 5 bases from V and 5 bases from J, with 13 bases between. CDR3 coding DNA: TGTGCCTGGCAAAGGGGAATCAACAATGAGCAGTTCTTC. Its translation is CAWQRGINNEQFF.

The chain links TRBV27 to TRBJ2-1, with 9 bases matching TRBD1. J was trimmed by 8 bases and V by 10 bases; bases with no gene match: 9. The CDR3 runs 13 residues. Germline V gene sequence: CDR1 MNHEY, CDR2 SMNVEV (reference sequence). The CDR3: CATSGQGIDEQFF. CDR3 coding DNA: TGTGCCACCTCGGGACAGGGTATCGATGAGCAGTTCTTC.

CDR3 nucleotides: TGCGCCAGCAGCTTGAGTGTAGGGCCAGGGGGCTACACCTTC. Amino acid sequence: CASSLSVGPGGYTF. The V gene is TRBV5-1, the J gene TRBJ1-2; D perhaps matches TRBD1 (5 bases). The germline V and J ends were trimmed by 1 base and 8 bases, with 15 bases remaining between them. CDR3 size: 14 residues. The V gene's germline CDR1 is SGHRS and CDR2 YFSETQ. Variable domain in full (rest from reference TRBV5-1 and TRBJ1-2): KAGVTQTPRYLIKTRGQQVTLSCSPISGHRSVSWYQQTPGQGLQFLFEYFSETQRNKGNFPGRFSGRQFSNSRSEMNVSTLELGDSALYLCASSLSVGPGGYTFGSGTRLTVV.

The chain carries TRBV19 and TRBJ2-1; 9 bases are shared with TRBD2. CDR3 length equals 16 residues. Unmatched junction bases numbered 6, after V lost 3 bases and J lost 3 bases. CDR1 is LNHDA and CDR2 is SQIVND in the germline V gene (reference sequence). The CDR3 nucleotides are TGTGCCAGTAGTATCAGGCTAGCGGGATTCTACAATGAGCAGTTCTTC. Its protein is CASSIRLAGFYNEQFF.

This chain uses TRBV5-1 with TRBJ1-1; no clear D gene. Trimming removed 3 bases at V and 2 bases at J, with 8 bases between. The germline gives CDR1 SGHRS, CDR2 YFSETQ. The CDR3 extends over 13 amino acids. The CDR3 loop is CASSSGFNTEAFF. CDR3 DNA: TGCGCCAGCAGCTCGGGATTTAACACTGAAGCTTTCTTT.

The chain recombines TRBV19 with TRBJ1-5; TRBD1 might be the D (6 bases). Trimming shortened V by 4 bases and J by 0 bases, and 10 bases separated the two germline ends. Germline assignment: CDR1 LNHDA and CDR2 SQIVND (reference sequence). CDR3 length: 15 amino acids. CDR3 coding DNA: TGTGCCAGTAGTACACAGACAGGTAGCAATCAGCCCCAGCATTTT. Its translation: CASSTQTGSNQPQHF.

For the CDR3, the DNA is TGTGCCAGCAGCTTCCTAAGGACTAGCGGGAGAAGCGAGCAGTTCTTC. Translated, it gives CASSFLRTSGRSEQFF. The chain employs TRBV11-2 and TRBJ2-1; 13 bases match TRBD2. The germline V gene has CDR1 SGHAT and CDR2 FQNNGV. Losses at the gene ends were 3 bases for V and 10 bases for J; bases not matched to a gene: 9. The CDR3 extends over 16 amino acids.

DNA of the CDR3: TGTGCCAGTAGTCCCCTAGCGGGAGGTGATATGGAGCAGTTCTTC. It specifies CASSPLAGGDMEQFF. The chain uses TRBV19 and TRBJ2-1, with TRBD2 matching 11 bases. From germline, CDR1 is LNHDA and CDR2 SQIVND (reference sequence). With V trimmed by 5 bases and J by 10 bases, 10 bases remained unmatched. The CDR3 contains 15 residues.

The V call is TRBV6-1, the J call TRBJ2-2; D is possibly TRBD2 (5 bases). Looked up from germline, CDR1 is MNHNS and CDR2 is SASEGT. The CDR3 is made up of 14 amino acids. V lost 0 bases and J lost 3, with 5 bases in between. The CDR3 region has the DNA TGTGCCAGCAGTGAAGCGGGAGACACCGGGGAGCTGTTTTTT. Encoded protein: CASSEAGDTGELFF.

This rearrangement joins TRBV11-3 to TRBJ2-2, with 8 positions matching TRBD2. Trimming took 1 base from V and 4 from J; bases not matched to a gene: 5. Germline CDR1 SGHNT, CDR2 YENEEA. This CDR3 region has 16 residues. In DNA form, the CDR3 reads TGTGCCAGCAGCTTAGCGGGAGGGCCGGGCACCGGGGAGCTGTTTTTT. Translating gives CASSLAGGPGTGELFF.

The chain couples TRBV2 to TRBJ1-5; D unclear. V gave up 0 bases and J gave up 4 bases, with 7 bases separating them. The CDR3 length is 14 residues. The germline V gene has CDR1 SNHLY and CDR2 FYNNEI. The CDR3 sequence is CASSEALGNQPQHF. The DNA for the CDR3 is TGTGCCAGCAGTGAAGCGCTCGGTAATCAGCCCCAGCATTTT. Variable domain in full (rest from reference TRBV2 and TRBJ1-5): EPEVTQTPSHQVTQMGQEVILRCVPISNHLYFYWYRQILGQKVEFLVSFYNNEISEKSEIFDDQFSVERPDGSNFTLKIRSTKLEDSAMYFCASSEALGNQPQHFGDGTRLSIL.

This chain links TRBV12-3 or TRBV12-4 with TRBJ2-7; D is possibly TRBD1 (6 bases). This CDR3 region has 13 residues. With 5 bases removed from V and 0 bases from J, the gap between germline ends came to 8 bases. The CDR3: CASSRGGSYEQYF. The CDR3 DNA reads TGTGCCAGCAGTCGAGGGGGCTCCTACGAGCAGTACTTC.

The chain has TRBV30 and TRBJ2-7; TRBD1 aligns across 8 bases. V gave up 0 bases and J gave up 4 bases; unmatched junction bases: 8. CDR3 length: 15 amino acids. Germline V gene lookup returns CDR1 GTSNPN and CDR2 SVGIG (reference sequence). CDR3 sequence reads: CAWSVAIGQGYEQYF. The CDR3 DNA reads as TGTGCCTGGAGTGTAGCTATTGGACAGGGTTACGAGCAGTACTTC.